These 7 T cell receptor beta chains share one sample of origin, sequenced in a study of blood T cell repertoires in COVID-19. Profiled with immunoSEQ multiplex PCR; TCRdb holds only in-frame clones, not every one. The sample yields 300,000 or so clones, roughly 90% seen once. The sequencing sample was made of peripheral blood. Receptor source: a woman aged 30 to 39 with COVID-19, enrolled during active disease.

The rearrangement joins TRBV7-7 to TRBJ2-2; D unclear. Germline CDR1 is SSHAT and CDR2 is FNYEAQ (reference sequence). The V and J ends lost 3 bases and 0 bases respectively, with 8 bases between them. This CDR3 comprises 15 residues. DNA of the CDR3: TGTGCCAGCAGCTTGAGCCAGGCGAACACCGGGGAGCTGTTTTTT. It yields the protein CASSLSQANTGELFF.

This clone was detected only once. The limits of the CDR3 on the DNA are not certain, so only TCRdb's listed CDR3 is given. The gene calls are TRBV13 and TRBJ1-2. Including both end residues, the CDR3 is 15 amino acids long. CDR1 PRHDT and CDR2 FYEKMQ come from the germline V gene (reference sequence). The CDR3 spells CASSFGSGANYGYTF.

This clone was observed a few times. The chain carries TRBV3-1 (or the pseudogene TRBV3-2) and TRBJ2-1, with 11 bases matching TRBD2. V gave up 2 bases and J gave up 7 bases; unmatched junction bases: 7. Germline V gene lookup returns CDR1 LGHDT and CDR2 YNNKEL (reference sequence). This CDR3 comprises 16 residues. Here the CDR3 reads CASSQLAGGPSNEQFF. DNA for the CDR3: TGTGCCAGCAGCCAATTAGCGGGAGGGCCCTCTAATGAGCAGTTCTTC.

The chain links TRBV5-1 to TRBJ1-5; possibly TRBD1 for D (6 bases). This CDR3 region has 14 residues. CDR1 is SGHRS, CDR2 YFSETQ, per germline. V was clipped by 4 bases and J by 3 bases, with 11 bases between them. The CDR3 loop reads CASSADSSNQPQHF. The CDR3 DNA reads TGCGCCAGCAGCGCGGACAGCTCCAATCAGCCCCAGCATTTT.

This chain's CDR3 is CSVRDFNQPQHF. The CDR3 coding sequence is TGCAGCGTCAGGGATTTCAATCAGCCCCAGCATTTT. The chain recombines TRBV29-1 with TRBJ1-5; D perhaps matches TRBD1 (5 bases). CDR1 and CDR2 (germline): SQVTM, ANQGSEA. The ends were cut back, 6 bases at V and 3 bases at J, with 9 bases in the middle. This CDR3 region has 12 residues.

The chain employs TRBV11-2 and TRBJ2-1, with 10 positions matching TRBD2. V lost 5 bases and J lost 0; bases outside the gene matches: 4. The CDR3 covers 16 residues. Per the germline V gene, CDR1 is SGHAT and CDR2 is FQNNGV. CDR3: CASSPASGSSYNEQFF. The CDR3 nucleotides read TGTGCCAGCAGCCCGGCTAGCGGGAGCTCCTACAATGAGCAGTTCTTC.

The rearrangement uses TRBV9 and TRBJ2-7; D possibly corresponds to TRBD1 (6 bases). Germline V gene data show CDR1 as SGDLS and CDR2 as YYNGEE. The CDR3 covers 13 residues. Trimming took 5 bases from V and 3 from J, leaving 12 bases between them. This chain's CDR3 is CASSRDTFYEQYF. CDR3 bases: TGTGCCAGCAGTCGGGACACGTTCTACGAGCAGTACTTC.